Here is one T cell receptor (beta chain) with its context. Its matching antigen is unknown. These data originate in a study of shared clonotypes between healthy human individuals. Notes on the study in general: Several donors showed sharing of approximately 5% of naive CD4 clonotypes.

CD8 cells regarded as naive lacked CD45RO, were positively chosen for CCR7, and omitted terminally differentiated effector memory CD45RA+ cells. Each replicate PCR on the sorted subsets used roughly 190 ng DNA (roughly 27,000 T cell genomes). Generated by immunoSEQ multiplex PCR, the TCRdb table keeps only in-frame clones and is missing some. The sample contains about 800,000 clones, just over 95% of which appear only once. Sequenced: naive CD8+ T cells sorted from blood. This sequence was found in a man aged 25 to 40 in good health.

This CDR3 reads CASSSDRVNTEAFF. In DNA, the CDR3 is TGTGCCAGCAGCTCGGACAGGGTGAACACTGAAGCTTTCTTT. The V gene is TRBV28, the J gene TRBJ1-1, with 8 bases identical to TRBD1. The ends lost 6 bases at V and 0 bases at J; junction bases unmatched: 3. Germline lookup yields CDR1 MDHEN and CDR2 SYDVKM. The CDR3 runs 14 residues. The full variable domain, its missing parts supplied by reference TRBV28 and TRBJ1-1, is DVKVTQSSRYLVKRTGEKVFLECVQDMDHENMFWYRQDPGLGLRLIYFSYDVKMKEKGDIPEGYSVSREKKERFSLILESASTNQTSMYLCASSSDRVNTEAFFGQGTRLTVV.